This entry lists 14 T cell receptor beta chains sequenced from one sample in a study of Ad26.COV2.S vaccination and SARS-CoV-2 variants. The data were produced by immunoSEQ multiplex PCR, yet TCRdb's version contains in-frame clones alone and is incomplete. The sample holds some 320,000 clones, about 86% seen once. Treatment: 19 received Ad26.COV2.S at low or high dose, single or two shots; about five received placebo; per-sample allocation not given. Samples were taken on day 63 after the first vaccine or placebo injection. This specimen consisted of peripheral blood, obtained in a trial of Ad26.COV2.S vaccine versus placebo. The receptor source for this set is a person between 18 and 65 years old who received the Ad26.COV2.S COVID-19 vaccine or a placebo.

The chain joins TRBV19 to TRBJ2-7; D possibly corresponds to TRBD1 (6 bases). This CDR3 contains 13 residues. Germline CDR1 reads LNHDA; CDR2 reads SQIVND (reference sequence). V lost 0 bases and J lost 3, with 6 bases in between. The CDR3 spells CASSIEDSYEQYF. In DNA, the CDR3 is TGTGCCAGTAGTATAGAGGACAGCTACGAGCAGTACTTC.

The rearrangement uses TRBV3-1 (or the pseudogene TRBV3-2) and TRBJ1-6; 8 nucleotides agree with TRBD1. Unmatched junction bases numbered 5, after V lost 2 bases and J lost 5 bases. This CDR3 has 16 residues. Per the germline V gene, CDR1 is LGHDT and CDR2 is YNNKEL (reference sequence). CDR3 amino acids: CASSQFRDRNNSPLHF. The DNA for the CDR3 is TGTGCCAGCAGCCAATTTCGGGACAGGAATAATTCACCCCTCCACTTT.

The V gene is TRBV7-9, the J gene TRBJ2-7; 7 positions match TRBD1. This CDR3 has 15 amino acids. Germline assignment: CDR1 SEHNR and CDR2 FQNEAQ (reference sequence). Trimming took 5 bases from V and 3 from J; bases not matched to a gene: 10. CDR3 amino acids: CASSPPFRQGYEQYF. The CDR3 region has the DNA TGTGCCAGCAGCCCCCCCTTCCGACAGGGCTACGAGCAGTACTTC.

The chain employs TRBV6-5 and TRBJ1-6; weak D call: TRBD1 (6 bases). From germline, CDR1 is MNHEY and CDR2 SVGAGI. The CDR3 is 16 amino acids. With 2 bases removed from V and 6 bases from J, the gap between germline ends came to 14 bases. The DNA for the CDR3 is TGTGCCAGCAGTTACCTCCGGACAGACGCTAATTCACCCCTCCACTTT. Its translation is CASSYLRTDANSPLHF.

V is TRBV6-2 or TRBV6-3 and J is TRBJ2-2, with 7 nucleotides matching TRBD1. Germline V lookup: CDR1 MNHEY, CDR2 SVGEGT. V trimming: 6 bases; J trimming: 2 bases; junction bases outside the gene matches: 9. This CDR3 is 16 amino acids long. CDR3 nucleotide sequence: TGTGCCAGCAGCCGCTCAGGGGGTCGTAACACCGGGGAGCTGTTTTTT. It yields the protein CASSRSGGRNTGELFF.

A word on this clone: This sample includes further DNA sequences coding for the same CDR3. V usage is TRBV30 and J usage is TRBJ1-1, with TRBD1 identical over 7 bases. CDR3 length: 13 amino acids. Germline CDR1 is GTSNPN and CDR2 is SVGIG (reference sequence). V trimming: 0 bases; J trimming: 5 bases; junction bases outside the gene matches: 3. The CDR3: CAWSVGGRTEAFF. Here the CDR3 DNA reads TGTGCCTGGAGTGTAGGGGGCCGGACTGAAGCTTTCTTT.

The rearrangement uses TRBV4-3 and TRBJ1-1, with D perhaps TRBD1 (5 bases). The germline V gene encodes CDR1 LGHNA and CDR2 YSLEER. The CDR3 has 15 residues. V lost 1 base and J lost 1, with 10 bases in between. The CDR3 loop reads CASSQVAGRNTEAFF. The CDR3 nucleotides are TGCGCCAGCAGCCAAGTCGCAGGGCGGAACACTGAAGCTTTCTTT.

This chain joins TRBV30 and TRBJ1-3; the D is unclear. The CDR3 is made up of 12 amino acids. The germline CDR1 and CDR2 sequences are GTSNPN and SVGIG (reference sequence). V was pared by 1 base and J by 11 bases, with 12 bases between. CDR3 sequence (DNA): TGTGCCTGGAGTGCCCCTCCGGGTTCCATATATTTT. Translating it yields CAWSAPPGSIYF.

The chain is built from TRBV30 and TRBJ2-5; 9 bases fit TRBD2. V was clipped by 4 bases and J by 4 bases; unmatched bases: 7. The CDR3 consists of 14 residues. CDR1 is GTSNPN, CDR2 SVGIG, per germline (reference sequence). Here the CDR3 DNA reads TGTGCCTGGAACTTGCGGGGGGGGCGAGAGACCCAGTACTTC. Encoded protein: CAWNLRGGRETQYF.

This chain's CDR3 is CASSIGTGSTEAFF. CDR3 DNA: TGCGCCAGCAGCATTGGGACAGGGTCCACTGAAGCTTTCTTT. This chain links TRBV5-1 with TRBJ1-1; 9 bases line up with TRBD1. The CDR3 is made up of 14 amino acids. CDR1 is SGHRS and CDR2 is YFSETQ in the germline V gene. Unmatched junction bases numbered 5, after V lost 4 bases and J lost 4 bases. Looking up the rest from reference TRBV5-1 and TRBJ1-1 gives the full variable domain: KAGVTQTPRYLIKTRGQQVTLSCSPISGHRSVSWYQQTPGQGLQFLFEYFSETQRNKGNFPGRFSGRQFSNSRSEMNVSTLELGDSALYLCASSIGTGSTEAFFGQGTRLTVV.

The chain employs TRBV18 and TRBJ2-3; D remains ambiguous. This CDR3 is 11 amino acids long. V lost 9 bases and J 4 bases, leaving 8 bases between the germline ends. CDR1 is KGHSH and CDR2 is LQKENI in the germline V gene. As DNA, the CDR3 is TGTGCCAGTTCCGAGCCAGATACGCAGTATTTT. This translates into CASSEPDTQYF.

This sequence joins TRBV4-2 and TRBJ1-6, with 10 bases aligning to TRBD1. CDR3 length equals 15 residues. CDR1 is LGHNA, CDR2 YNFKEQ, per germline. V was pared by 5 bases and J by 10 bases, with 8 bases of the junction left unmatched. The CDR3 DNA is TGTGCCAGCAGCGAGGGACAGGGGAAAAGGTCACCCCTCCACTTT. Translation: CASSEGQGKRSPLHF.

In its sample, this clone was seen many times. This chain connects TRBV3-1 (or the pseudogene TRBV3-2) to TRBJ1-2; 7 bases are shared with TRBD1. Germline V CDR1 and CDR2: LGHDT, YNNKEL (reference sequence). This CDR3 contains 15 residues. The ends lost 0 bases at V and 2 bases at J; junction bases unmatched: 3. In nucleotides, the CDR3 is TGTGCCAGCAGCCAAGAATGGGACAGAAACTATGGCTACACCTTC. This encodes CASSQEWDRNYGYTF.

This sequence joins TRBV29-1 and TRBJ1-2; TRBD1 is a possible D gene (5 bases). The V gene lost 2 bases and the J gene lost 5 bases, with 18 bases spanning the gap. The germline V gene encodes CDR1 SQVTM and CDR2 ANQGSEA. The CDR3 spans 15 residues. CDR3: CSVEKGSGGSYGYTF. DNA of the CDR3: TGCAGCGTTGAAAAGGGGTCGGGGGGGTCTTATGGCTACACCTTC.